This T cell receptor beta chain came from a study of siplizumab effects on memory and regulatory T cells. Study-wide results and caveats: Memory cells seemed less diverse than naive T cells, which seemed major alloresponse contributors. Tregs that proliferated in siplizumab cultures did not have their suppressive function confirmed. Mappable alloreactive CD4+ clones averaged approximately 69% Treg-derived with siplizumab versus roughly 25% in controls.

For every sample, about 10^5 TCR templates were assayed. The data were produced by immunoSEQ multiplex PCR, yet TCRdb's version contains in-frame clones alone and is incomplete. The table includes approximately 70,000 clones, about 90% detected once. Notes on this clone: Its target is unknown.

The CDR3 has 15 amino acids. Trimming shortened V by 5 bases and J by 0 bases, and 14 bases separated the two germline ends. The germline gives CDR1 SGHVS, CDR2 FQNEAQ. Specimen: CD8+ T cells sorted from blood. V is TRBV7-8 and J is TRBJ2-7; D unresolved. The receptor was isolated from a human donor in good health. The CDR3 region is CASSAQGVISYEQYF. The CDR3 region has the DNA TGTGCCAGCAGCGCCCAAGGAGTAATCTCCTACGAGCAGTACTTC.